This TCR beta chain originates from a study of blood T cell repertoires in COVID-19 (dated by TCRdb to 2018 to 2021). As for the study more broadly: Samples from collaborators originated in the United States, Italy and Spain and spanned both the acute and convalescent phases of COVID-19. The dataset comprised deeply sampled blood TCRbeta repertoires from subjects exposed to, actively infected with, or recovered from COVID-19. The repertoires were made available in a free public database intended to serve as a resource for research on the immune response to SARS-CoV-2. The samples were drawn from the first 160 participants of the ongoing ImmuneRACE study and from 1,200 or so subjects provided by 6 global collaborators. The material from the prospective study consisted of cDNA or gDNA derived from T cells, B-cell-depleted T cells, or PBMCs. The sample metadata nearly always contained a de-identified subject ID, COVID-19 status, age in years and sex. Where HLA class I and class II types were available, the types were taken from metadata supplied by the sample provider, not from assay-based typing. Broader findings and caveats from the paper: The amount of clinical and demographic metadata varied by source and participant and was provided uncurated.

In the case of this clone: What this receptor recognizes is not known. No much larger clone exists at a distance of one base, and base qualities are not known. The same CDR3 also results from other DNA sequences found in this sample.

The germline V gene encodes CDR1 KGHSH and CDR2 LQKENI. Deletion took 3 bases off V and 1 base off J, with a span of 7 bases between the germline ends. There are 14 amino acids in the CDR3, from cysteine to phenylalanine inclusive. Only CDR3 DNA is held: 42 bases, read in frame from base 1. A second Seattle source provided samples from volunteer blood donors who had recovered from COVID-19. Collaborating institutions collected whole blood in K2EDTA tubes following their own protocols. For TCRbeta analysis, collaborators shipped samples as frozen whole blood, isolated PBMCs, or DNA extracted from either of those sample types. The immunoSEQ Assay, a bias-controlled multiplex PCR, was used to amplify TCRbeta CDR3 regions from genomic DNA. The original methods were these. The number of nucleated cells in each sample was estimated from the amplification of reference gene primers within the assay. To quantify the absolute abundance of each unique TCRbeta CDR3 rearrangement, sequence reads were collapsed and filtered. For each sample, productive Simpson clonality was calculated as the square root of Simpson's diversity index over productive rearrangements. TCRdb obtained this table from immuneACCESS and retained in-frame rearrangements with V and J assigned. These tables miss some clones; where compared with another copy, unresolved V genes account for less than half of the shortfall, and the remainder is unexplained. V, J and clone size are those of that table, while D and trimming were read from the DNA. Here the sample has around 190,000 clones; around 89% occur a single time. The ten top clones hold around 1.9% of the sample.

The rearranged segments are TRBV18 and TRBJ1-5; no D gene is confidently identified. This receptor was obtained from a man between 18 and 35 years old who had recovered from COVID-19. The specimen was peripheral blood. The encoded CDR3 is CASSPSGSNQPQHF. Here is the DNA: TGTGCCAGCTCACCCTCGGGAAGCAATCAGCCCCAGCATTTT.